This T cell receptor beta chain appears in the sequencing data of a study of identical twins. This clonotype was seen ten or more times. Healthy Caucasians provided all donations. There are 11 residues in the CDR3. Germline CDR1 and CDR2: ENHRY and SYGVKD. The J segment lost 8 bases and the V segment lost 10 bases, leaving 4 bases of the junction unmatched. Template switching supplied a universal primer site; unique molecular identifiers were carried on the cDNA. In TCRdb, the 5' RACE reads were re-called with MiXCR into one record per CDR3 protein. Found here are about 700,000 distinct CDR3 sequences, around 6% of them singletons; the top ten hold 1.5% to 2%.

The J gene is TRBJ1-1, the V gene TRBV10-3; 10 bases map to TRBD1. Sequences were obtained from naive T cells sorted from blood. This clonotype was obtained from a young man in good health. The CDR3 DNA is TGTGCCACCCGGACAGGGGGAGAAGCTTTCTTT. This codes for CATRTGGEAFF.